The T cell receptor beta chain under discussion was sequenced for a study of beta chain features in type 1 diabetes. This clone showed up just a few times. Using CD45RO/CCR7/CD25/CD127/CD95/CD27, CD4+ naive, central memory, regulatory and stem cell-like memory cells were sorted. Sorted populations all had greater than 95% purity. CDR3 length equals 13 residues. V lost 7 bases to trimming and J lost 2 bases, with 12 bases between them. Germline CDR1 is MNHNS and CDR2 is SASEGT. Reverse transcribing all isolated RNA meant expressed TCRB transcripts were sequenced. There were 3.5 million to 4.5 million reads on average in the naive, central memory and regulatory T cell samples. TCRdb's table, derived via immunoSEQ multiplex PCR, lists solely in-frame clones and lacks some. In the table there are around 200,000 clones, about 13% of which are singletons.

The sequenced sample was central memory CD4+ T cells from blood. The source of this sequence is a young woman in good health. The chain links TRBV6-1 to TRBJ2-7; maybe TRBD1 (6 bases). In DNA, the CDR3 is TGTGCCAGCACTGTCACAGGGCCCTACGAGCAGTACTTC. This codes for CASTVTGPYEQYF.